A selection of T cell receptor beta chains follows, all from one sample in a study of read filtering for tumor transcriptome and immune sequencing. TCRdb independently ran MiXCR on the reads; one entry per CDR3 protein. The sample contains about 39,000 distinct CDR3 sequences, roughly an eighth of which appear only once. The sample consisted of a population of CD138-negative cells sorted from bone marrow. The receptors shown here come from a donor older than 35 with multiple myeloma. The CDR3 runs from the conserved cysteine through the conserved F or W. Fields, in order: clone size, J gene, D gene, V gene, CDR3 length, CDR3 DNA, CDR3 protein. The D gene is left open where the match is weak. Part of the rows lack a size; the others show once, few, many or a class for expanded clones.

NA TRBJ1-1 NA TRBV13 14 TGTGCCAGCTGCCCTGAGGGTATGAACACTGAAGCTTTCTTT CASCPEGMNTEAFF
medium-sized TRBJ2-1 NA TRBV11-2 15 TGTGCCAGCAGCTTTTCAGGGCTAGCCTACAATGAGCAGTTCTTC CASSFSGLAYNEQFF
many TRBJ1-5 TRBD1 TRBV4-1 18 TGCGCCAGCAGCCACGTTCTAATTCGGGACAGATTTCATCAGCCCCAGCATTTT CASSHVLIRDRFHQPQHF
many TRBJ2-2 NA TRBV28 14 TGTGCCAGCAGCCCCAGGCGGGGTACCGGGGAGCTGTTTTTT CASSPRRGTGELFF
many TRBJ2-1 NA TRBV7-8 17 TGTGCCAGCAGCTTAACAATCGTCAGTCCCATGTACAATGAGCAGTTCTTC CASSLTIVSPMYNEQFF
many TRBJ2-1 TRBD2 TRBV7-8 16 TGTGCCAGCAGCTTGGTCACTAGCGGGGCTATCAATGAGCAGTTCTTC CASSLVTSGAINEQFF
many TRBJ1-5 NA TRBV2 12 TGTGCCAGCCGTAAAAGCAATCAGCCCCAGCATTTT CASRKSNQPQHF
NA TRBJ1-2 NA TRBV2 14 TGTGCCAGCAGTGAAGCGCAGGGCACGGGAGGCTACACCTTC CASSEAQGTGGYTF
few TRBJ2-7 NA TRBV20-1 15 TGCAGTGCTATCGATGGGGCGGGAAGCTCCTACGAGCAGTACTTC CSAIDGAGSSYEQYF
medium-sized TRBJ1-3 NA TRBV29-1 11 TGCAGCGTCCTGTTCAGAAACACCATATATTTT CSVLFRNTIYF
many TRBJ1-1 NA TRBV2 14 TGTGCCAGCGGAGGGGAGGGCATGAACACTGAAGCTTTCTTT CASGGEGMNTEAFF
few TRBJ2-3 NA TRBV19 17 TGTGCCAGTAGTATAGATCGGACCCGGGCCCGCACAGATACGCAGTATTTT CASSIDRTRARTDTQYF
many TRBJ2-1 TRBD1 TRBV20-1 16 TGCAGTGCTCCGCCGACAGGGTCCCCGACTTACAATGAGCAGTTCTTC CSAPPTGSPTYNEQFF
many TRBJ1-1 TRBD1 TRBV20-1 14 TGCAGTACCCATCCCAGGGGGGCGAACACTGAAGCTTTCTTT CSTHPRGANTEAFF
many TRBJ2-7 TRBD1 TRBV20-1 15 TGCAGTGCTAGACCGGACAGGGGAGGTTCCTACGAGCAGTACTTC CSARPDRGGSYEQYF